This T cell receptor beta chain emerged from a study of Ad26.COV2.S vaccination and SARS-CoV-2 variants. Study-wide results and caveats: Substantial breadth in spike-specific CD8+ and CD4+ T cell responses was reportedly seen after vaccination. Vaccine and placebo recipients had similar non-spike TCR breadth.

Regarding treatment: 19 received Ad26.COV2.S at low or high dose, single or two shots; about 5 received placebo; per-sample allocation not given. Material that was analyzed had been drawn on day 63 after the first vaccine or placebo injection. The table came from immunoSEQ multiplex PCR; TCRdb's copy has only in-frame clones and leaves some out. The sample has approximately 300,000 clones, 85% to 90% seen once; the top ten hold less than 2%. This clone turned up a few times. Antigen specificity is unknown. The sequence was obtained from a person between 18 and 65 years old who received the Ad26.COV2.S COVID-19 vaccine or a placebo. The sequences come from peripheral blood, collected in a trial of Ad26.COV2.S vaccine versus placebo.

CDR3 sequence reads: CASSHRRNTGELFF. The CDR3 DNA sequence: TGTGCCAGCAGCCACAGGAGGAACACCGGGGAGCTGTTTTTT. The chain combines TRBV3-1 (or the pseudogene TRBV3-2) with TRBJ2-2; D uncertain. CDR1 LGHDT and CDR2 YNNKEL come from the germline V gene (reference sequence). V lost 3 bases and J lost 1, with 6 bases in between. The CDR3 totals 14 residues.